The 27 T cell receptor beta chains below all came from one sample that was sequenced in a study of T cells in Graves' hyperthyroidism and ophthalmopathy. Amplified TCR beta CDR3 regions came from RNA transcripts. The HTBI primer set drove a first-round RT-PCR of the TCR CDR3. Via MiXCR, TCRdb re-called the multiplex PCR reads, giving one row per CDR3 protein. The sample records hundreds of thousands of distinct CDR3 sequences, around 21% being singletons. Sequencing was done on a sample of blood. These receptor sequences come from a man in his thirties or forties with Graves' ophthalmopathy.

This clonotype was recorded at least ten times. This chain links TRBV28 with TRBJ1-3; the D gene is possibly TRBD1 (6 bases). The V and J ends lost 6 bases and 1 base respectively, with 19 bases between them. The CDR3 runs to 17 residues. Germline assignment: CDR1 MDHEN and CDR2 SYDVKM. CDR3 region: CASRHFPGAPSGNTIYF. The CDR3 bases are TGTGCCAGCAGGCATTTTCCAGGGGCCCCGTCTGGAAACACCATATATTTT.

This clonotype has more than one count but fewer than ten. The V call is TRBV7-9, the J call TRBJ2-7; 10 nucleotides align to TRBD1. Germline V gene data show CDR1 as SEHNR and CDR2 as FQNEAQ (reference sequence). V gave up 5 bases and J gave up 6 bases; unmatched junction bases: 7. This CDR3 has 14 amino acids. Written as DNA, the CDR3 is TGTGCCAGCAGCCCCCGGGACAGGGGTTTCGAGCAGTACTTC. Its translation is CASSPRDRGFEQYF. Based on the CDR3 plus reference TRBV7-9 and TRBJ2-7, the full variable domain is DTGVSQNPRHKITKRGQNVTFRCDPISEHNRLYWYRQTLGQGPEFLTYFQNEAQLEKSRLLSDRFSAERPKGSFSTLEIQRTEQGDSAMYLCASSPRDRGFEQYFGPGTRLTVT.

The count of this clonotype is one. The genes are TRBV18 and TRBJ2-7, with D possibly TRBD1 on 6 matching bases. Germline V gene data show CDR1 as KGHSH and CDR2 as LQKENI. The V gene lost 4 bases and the J gene lost 3 bases, with 10 bases spanning the gap. The length of the CDR3 is 13 residues. Written as DNA, the CDR3 is TGTGCCAGCTCACGGGCAGGGGACTACGAGCAGTACTTC. It codes for CASSRAGDYEQYF.

This clonotype has more than one count but fewer than ten. CDR3 loop: CASSDEGQGAYEQYF. The CDR3 DNA follows: TGTGCCAGCTCAGATGAGGGGCAGGGGGCCTACGAGCAGTACTTC. This sequence joins TRBV13 and TRBJ2-7; 7 bases map to TRBD1. Germline CDR1 PRHDT, CDR2 FYEKMQ (reference sequence). The ends lost 8 bases at V and 2 bases at J; junction bases unmatched: 12. The CDR3 runs 15 residues.

This clonotype was found many times. This chain links TRBV3-1 with TRBJ1-5, with 9 bases fitting TRBD1. The CDR3 is made up of 16 amino acids. J gave up 7 bases and V 4 bases, and 11 bases lay outside the gene matches. The germline V gene has CDR1 LGHDT and CDR2 YNNKEL (reference sequence). In DNA, the CDR3 is TGTGCCAGCAGCCTGGGAGGACAGGGGCTTGTCCAGCCCCAGCATTTT. Translation gives CASSLGGQGLVQPQHF.

V is TRBV20-1 and J is TRBJ2-1, with D tentatively TRBD2 (5 bases). The CDR3 spans 16 residues. Looked up from germline, CDR1 is DFQATT and CDR2 is SNEGSKA (reference sequence). The germline V and J ends were trimmed by 4 bases and 2 bases, with 18 bases remaining between them. The DNA for the CDR3 is TGCAGTGCTACCTCCTCGATAGCGAAAGCCTACAATGAGCAGTTCTTC. This codes for CSATSSIAKAYNEQFF.

In its sample, this clonotype was seen once. The chain carries TRBV7-9 and TRBJ2-3, with no clear D. The V end was cut by 0 bases, the J end by 1 base, with 17 bases between. This CDR3 is built from 18 residues. The germline V gene encodes CDR1 SEHNR and CDR2 FQNEAQ (reference sequence). The CDR3 sequence: CASSLASALKRGTDTQYF. The CDR3 bases are TGTGCCAGCAGCTTAGCGTCGGCACTAAAAAGGGGCACAGATACGCAGTATTTT.

This clonotype appeared a few times. V usage is TRBV5-6 and J usage is TRBJ2-7, with D perhaps matching TRBD2 (5 bases). The CDR3 consists of 17 residues. CDR1 SGHDT and CDR2 YYEEEE come from the germline V gene. V gave up 3 bases and J gave up 0 bases, with 19 bases separating them. CDR3 region: CASSSAGGGPSSYEQYF. In DNA form, the CDR3 reads TGTGCCAGCAGCTCGGCGGGTGGCGGACCGAGCTCCTACGAGCAGTACTTC.

The CDR3 region is CASSPSSGDISYEQYF. As DNA, the CDR3 is TGTGCCAGCAGCCCTTCGTCGGGGGACATCTCCTACGAGCAGTACTTC. The V and J genes are TRBV3-1 and TRBJ2-7; perhaps D is TRBD1 or TRBD2 (6 bases each). Deletions cut 4 bases from V and 0 bases from J, with 16 bases between. CDR1 is LGHDT, CDR2 YNNKEL, per germline (reference sequence). The CDR3 consists of 16 residues.

V gene TRBV7-9 combines with J gene TRBJ2-1; 11 bases fit TRBD2. Germline V gene lookup returns CDR1 SEHNR and CDR2 FQNEAQ (reference sequence). V was clipped by 4 bases and J by 7 bases; unmatched bases: 15. This CDR3 has 18 amino acids. The CDR3 region has the DNA TGTGCCAGCAGCTCCGGTTTTGTAGCGGGAGGGCCCCGGAATGAGCAGTTCTTC. This codes for CASSSGFVAGGPRNEQFF.

This clonotype was detected a few times. V and J are TRBV20-1 and TRBJ2-1, with D unclear. Germline-derived CDR1 and CDR2 are DFQATT and SNEGSKA (reference sequence). V gave up 2 bases and J gave up 8 bases, with 10 bases separating them. The CDR3 has 12 amino acids. CDR3 bases: TGCAGTGCTAGACGGAACCGGGATGAGCAGTTCTTC. Its translation: CSARRNRDEQFF.

V usage is TRBV20-1 and J usage is TRBJ2-4; D not certain. The germline V gene has CDR1 DFQATT and CDR2 SNEGSKA (reference sequence). This CDR3 spans 12 amino acids. V was shortened by 8 bases and J by 3 bases, with 11 bases between the two germline ends. The CDR3 sequence: CSSWGLKNIQYF. The CDR3 region has the DNA TGCAGTTCATGGGGTCTCAAAAACATTCAGTACTTC.

V and J are TRBV6-2 or TRBV6-3 and TRBJ2-1; D unresolved. The germline V gene encodes CDR1 MNHEY and CDR2 SVGEGT. The CDR3 has 14 residues. V was trimmed by 2 bases and J by 1 base, leaving 6 bases between them. The CDR3 spells CASSYSLSYNEQFF. CDR3 coding DNA: TGTGCCAGCAGTTACAGCCTTTCCTACAATGAGCAGTTCTTC.

This clonotype was detected only once. The gene calls are TRBV19 and TRBJ2-2; TRBD1 matches 7 bases. This CDR3 is built from 15 residues. Germline CDR1 reads LNHDA; CDR2 reads SQIVND (reference sequence). Trimming took 1 base from V and 3 from J; bases not matched to a gene: 2. The CDR3 sequence: CASSIGDSYTGELFF. The CDR3 DNA sequence: TGTGCCAGTAGTATAGGGGACAGCTACACCGGGGAGCTGTTTTTT.

The chain has TRBV7-6 and TRBJ2-5; perhaps TRBD1 as D (6 bases). V dropped 5 bases and J dropped 5 bases, with 12 bases sitting between them. The CDR3 spans 13 residues. Germline V gene data show CDR1 as SGHVS and CDR2 as FNYEAQ. CDR3 loop: CASSATGKETQYF. The DNA for the CDR3 is TGTGCCAGCAGCGCAACAGGGAAGGAGACCCAGTACTTC.

This clonotype occurred many times. The chain uses TRBV2 and TRBJ1-5; D is perhaps TRBD1 (5 bases). Germline CDR1 and CDR2: SNHLY and FYNNEI. Trimming shortened V by 2 bases and J by 4 bases, and 12 bases separated the two germline ends. This CDR3 is 15 amino acids long. The CDR3: CASSEIGAPNQPQHF. DNA for the CDR3: TGTGCCAGCAGTGAAATAGGGGCTCCAAATCAGCCCCAGCATTTT.

This clonotype was recorded a few times. The chain combines TRBV7-3 with TRBJ2-1, with D possibly matching TRBD2 (6 bases). CDR3 length: 15 amino acids. The V end lost 5 bases, the J end lost 0 bases, and 11 bases lay between the germline ends. Germline V gene lookup returns CDR1 SGHTA and CDR2 FQGTGA. The CDR3 DNA reads as TGTGCCAGCAGCCCGGGACTTATCTCCTACAATGAGCAGTTCTTC. This sequence encodes CASSPGLISYNEQFF.

The chain uses TRBV12-3 or TRBV12-4 and TRBJ1-2, with 8 bases that match TRBD1. The CDR3 is 15 residues long. V was clipped by 6 bases and J by 0 bases; unmatched bases: 6. In DNA, the CDR3 is TGTGCCAGCAGACTTACAGGGGGAGCTAACTATGGCTACACCTTC. It codes for CASRLTGGANYGYTF.

V gene TRBV12-3 or TRBV12-4 combines with J gene TRBJ1-5; the match to TRBD1 covers 7 bases. The CDR3 sequence is 15 residues long. V trimming: 5 bases; J trimming: 6 bases; junction bases outside the gene matches: 10. The CDR3 region has the DNA TGTGCCAGCAGTCTGAGGACAGGAGGAGGTCAGCCCCAGCATTTT. Its protein product is CASSLRTGGGQPQHF.

In this sample, this clonotype turned up many times. The chain uses TRBV20-1 and TRBJ2-7; D is unresolved. Germline V CDR1 and CDR2: DFQATT, SNEGSKA (reference sequence). This CDR3 is built from 12 residues. Trimming cost V 6 bases and J 0 bases, with 9 bases left between them. In nucleotides, the CDR3 is TGCAGTGCGTCAGGAATCTCCTACGAGCAGTACTTC. Encoded protein: CSASGISYEQYF.

This clonotype was observed a handful of times. The CDR3 sequence is CSAKRREGSETQYF. DNA of the CDR3: TGCAGTGCTAAGAGGCGGGAGGGCTCGGAGACCCAGTACTTC. The chain is built from TRBV20-1 and TRBJ2-5, with 9 nucleotides matching TRBD2. The CDR3 extends over 14 amino acids. With V trimmed by 4 bases and J by 5 bases, 8 bases remained unmatched. Germline assignment: CDR1 DFQATT and CDR2 SNEGSKA (reference sequence).

This clonotype was observed a few times. The V call is TRBV19, the J call TRBJ2-3, with TRBD1 identical over 9 bases. Losses at the gene ends were 7 bases for V and 6 bases for J; bases not matched to a gene: 8. Germline V gives CDR1 LNHDA, CDR2 SQIVND (reference sequence). The CDR3 loop spans 14 amino acids. As DNA, the CDR3 is TGTGCCAGTACCCAGGGACAGGGAATGGATACGCAGTATTTT. Its protein product is CASTQGQGMDTQYF.

V gene TRBV5-8 combines with J gene TRBJ1-1; D is unresolved. V was shortened by 2 bases and J by 3 bases, with 17 bases between the two germline ends. The CDR3 totals 16 residues. Germline values: CDR1 SGHTS, CDR2 YDEGEE. The CDR3 DNA is TGTGCCAGCAGCTTTTTCTGGCAGGAAAAGCACACTGAAGCTTTCTTT. Translating it yields CASSFFWQEKHTEAFF.

Remarks on this clonotype: This may come from a read error, since a much larger clone is one base off. The V gene is TRBV28, the J gene TRBJ2-7, with 9 bases aligning to TRBD1. Germline V lookup: CDR1 MDHEN, CDR2 SYDVKM. CDR3 size: 15 residues. CDR3 region: CASRGQGPSSYERYF. Here the CDR3 DNA reads TGTGCCAGCCGGGGACAGGGTCCTTCCTCCTACGAGCGGTACTTC. The complete variable domain, with remaining parts taken from reference TRBV28 and TRBJ2-7, reads DVKVTQSSRYLVKRTGEKVFLECVQDMDHENMFWYRQDPGLGLRLIYFSYDVKMKEKGDIPEGYSVSREKKERFSLILESASTNQTSMYLCASRGQGPSSYERYFGPGTRLTVT.

A few counts support this clonotype. The J gene is TRBJ2-1, the V gene TRBV7-9; D unclear. The CDR3 runs 15 residues. The V gene's germline CDR1 is SEHNR and CDR2 FQNEAQ (reference sequence). Trimming stripped 4 bases from V and 2 bases from J, with 12 bases between. This CDR3 reads CASSSAYLPYNEQFF. CDR3 DNA: TGTGCCAGCAGCTCCGCTTACCTTCCCTACAATGAGCAGTTCTTC.

This clonotype was observed at least ten times. The gene calls are TRBV14 and TRBJ2-1; 11 bases agree with TRBD2. V dropped 9 bases and J dropped 5; count of bases not matched to a gene: 9. Germline CDR1 SGHDN, CDR2 FVKESK. CDR3 length: 15 residues. CDR3: CASTTSGRRDNEQFF. CDR3 bases: TGTGCCAGTACCACTAGCGGGAGACGGGACAATGAGCAGTTCTTC.

This clonotype was observed once. The chain uses TRBV7-9 and TRBJ2-1; the match to TRBD2 covers 8 bases. Germline-derived CDR1 and CDR2 are SEHNR and FQNEAQ (reference sequence). Trimming cost V 2 bases and J 6 bases; bases outside gene matches: 9. The CDR3 covers 16 residues. The CDR3 region is CASSLRTSLPLNEQFF. CDR3 DNA sequence: TGTGCCAGCAGCTTACGGACTAGCCTACCTCTCAATGAGCAGTTCTTC. The full variable domain, its missing parts supplied by reference TRBV7-9 and TRBJ2-1, is DTGVSQNPRHKITKRGQNVTFRCDPISEHNRLYWYRQTLGQGPEFLTYFQNEAQLEKSRLLSDRFSAERPKGSFSTLEIQRTEQGDSAMYLCASSLRTSLPLNEQFFGPGTRLTVL.